This T cell receptor beta chain was captured by sequencing in a study of T cells after yellow fever vaccination. Findings and caveats of the study: The bulk population could contribute abundant contaminating clonotypes to FACS-sorted repertoires.

Comments on this clonotype: Its specificity is unknown.

The CDR3 covers 13 residues. The trim removed 5 bases at V and 7 bases at J, leaving 2 bases unmatched. CDR1 and CDR2 (germline): DFQATT, SNEGSKA (reference sequence). MiXCR, run by TCRdb on the 5' RACE reads, gives a single entry per CDR3 protein. The data hold 200,000 to 300,000 distinct CDR3 sequences, with roughly 13% observed a single time. The TCR sequence derives from a man under 40 who received the YFV17D yellow fever vaccine. This specimen consisted of CD4+ T cells sorted from PBMCs, obtained 45 days after the yellow fever booster vaccination. The rearrangement uses TRBV20-1 and TRBJ1-6, with 10 bases fitting TRBD1. The CDR3 reads CSAPGQGNSPLHF. CDR3 nucleotide sequence: TGCAGTGCTCCGGGACAGGGGAATTCACCCCTCCACTTT.